What follows are 27 T cell receptor beta chains derived from one specimen sequenced in a study of CD8+ T cells in alopecia areata. Investigators isolated RNA and reverse transcribed it into cDNA to act as the sequencing template. Some clones are missing from TCRdb's copy, which holds only in-frame ones; the method was immunoSEQ multiplex PCR. The repertoire includes around 270,000 clones, about 62% of them detected once, and around 1.8% sits in the top ten. Treatment noted: oral pan-JAK inhibitor, 5-10 mg twice daily. The sample consisted of CD4+ T cells sorted from blood, taken at week 24, from a patient treated with tofacitinib. All receptors derive from a human donor with alopecia areata.

This clone was counted between two and nine times. V and J are TRBV5-6 and TRBJ2-1, with TRBD2 as a possible D gene (6 bases). The ends were cut back, 2 bases at V and 0 bases at J, with 9 bases in the middle. Germline assignment: CDR1 SGHDT and CDR2 YYEEEE. The CDR3 length is 15 residues. This CDR3 reads CASSLGLTSYNEQFF. The CDR3 coding sequence is TGTGCCAGCAGCTTAGGACTAACCTCCTACAATGAGCAGTTCTTC.

V usage is TRBV5-1 and J usage is TRBJ2-5; D ambiguous. The V gene's germline CDR1 is SGHRS and CDR2 YFSETQ. Trimming shortened V by 1 base and J by 4 bases, and 14 bases separated the two germline ends. The CDR3 spans 15 residues. The CDR3 loop is CASSLLRSYVETQYF. DNA of the CDR3: TGCGCCAGCAGCTTGCTACGTTCCTACGTAGAGACCCAGTACTTC.

The rearrangement joins TRBV19 to TRBJ1-6, with TRBD1 matching over 8 bases. The V and J ends lost 4 bases and 10 bases, in that order; junction bases with no gene match: 6. Germline V gene data show CDR1 as LNHDA and CDR2 as SQIVND (reference sequence). The CDR3 covers 14 residues. CDR3 bases: TGTGCCAGTAGTAGCCGGACAGGGAACTCACCCCTCCACTTT. Its translation is CASSSRTGNSPLHF.

This clone was counted between two and nine times. DNA for the CDR3: TGTGCCTGGAGTGTATCTTACAATGAGCAGTTCTTC. The encoded protein is CAWSVSYNEQFF. V gene TRBV30 combines with J gene TRBJ2-1; D remains ambiguous. Trimming pared 0 bases from V and 4 bases from J, leaving 4 bases between. Germline loops: CDR1 GTSNPN, CDR2 SVGIG (reference sequence). CDR3 length: 12 amino acids.

The chain's CDR3 is CASSWRREALKQETQYF. CDR3 in DNA: TGTGCCAGCAGTTGGCGGCGAGAGGCGCTAAAACAAGAGACCCAGTACTTC. The chain carries TRBV5-4 and TRBJ2-5; D is ambiguous. The ends were cut back, 5 bases at V and 2 bases at J, with 22 bases in the middle. Germline V lookup: CDR1 SGHNT, CDR2 YYREEE (reference sequence). There are 17 residues in the CDR3.

This clone has just a few counts. The rearrangement uses TRBV9 and TRBJ2-3; TRBD2 matches at 7 bases. The germline gives CDR1 SGDLS, CDR2 YYNGEE. CDR3 length equals 14 residues. Trimming at V came to 7 bases and at J to 4 bases, leaving 9 bases not matched to a gene. The chain's CDR3 is CASGRRGGADTQYF. As DNA, the CDR3 is TGTGCCAGCGGTCGCCGCGGGGGTGCAGATACGCAGTATTTT.

The rearrangement uses TRBV30 and TRBJ1-1, with D possibly being TRBD1 (5 bases). Trimming took off 1 base at V and 2 bases at J, with 14 bases between the two ends. The germline V gene encodes CDR1 GTSNPN and CDR2 SVGIG (reference sequence). This CDR3 has 15 amino acids. DNA for the CDR3: TGTGCCTGGAGTGGCCCCGGGACCCACAACACTGAAGCTTTCTTT. Translating gives CAWSGPGTHNTEAFF.

V gene TRBV30 combines with J gene TRBJ2-3; D ambiguous. This CDR3 comprises 14 residues. CDR1 and CDR2 from the germline V gene are GTSNPN and SVGIG (reference sequence). V lost 0 bases, J lost 2 bases, and 9 bases lay in between. The CDR3 region has the DNA TGTGCCTGGAGTGTAAAGACCCACACAGATACGCAGTATTTT. It yields the protein CAWSVKTHTDTQYF.

Written as DNA, the CDR3 is TGTGCCTGGAGTCAGACTAGGGGAAAAGCTTTCTTT. This encodes CAWSQTRGKAFF. The chain joins TRBV30 to TRBJ1-1, with a tentative D call TRBD1 (5 bases). The CDR3 contains 12 residues. With 2 bases removed from V and 9 bases from J, the gap between germline ends came to 13 bases. Germline CDR1 reads GTSNPN; CDR2 reads SVGIG (reference sequence). The variable domain in full, with the rest retrieved from reference TRBV30 and TRBJ1-1, is SQTIHQWPATLVQPVGSPLSLECTVEGTSNPNLYWYRQAAGRGLQLLFYSVGIGQISSEVPQNLSASRPQDRQFILSSKKLLLSDSGFYLCAWSQTRGKAFFGQGTRLTVV.

This clone was seen a few times. The chain has TRBV30 and TRBJ1-4, with a tentative D call TRBD1 (5 bases). The CDR3 loop spans 15 amino acids. The V gene's germline CDR1 is GTSNPN and CDR2 SVGIG (reference sequence). V lost 3 bases to trimming and J lost 8 bases, with 19 bases between them. CDR3 loop: CAWRAGIRRGEKLFF. The CDR3 DNA follows: TGTGCCTGGAGGGCGGGCATCAGGAGGGGCGAAAAACTGTTTTTT.

There are a few counts of this clone. The J gene is TRBJ2-2, the V gene TRBV5-4; D gene ambiguous. V lost 0 bases and J 0 bases, leaving 6 bases between the germline ends. CDR1 and CDR2 (germline): SGHNT, YYREEE (reference sequence). The CDR3 covers 15 residues. The CDR3 loop reads CASSLAAANTGELFF. DNA of the CDR3: TGTGCCAGCAGCTTGGCCGCAGCGAACACCGGGGAGCTGTTTTTT.

V is TRBV5-1 and J is TRBJ2-7; 11 nucleotides agree with TRBD2. CDR3 length: 17 residues. The trim removed 1 base at V and 0 bases at J, leaving 6 bases unmatched. Germline lookup yields CDR1 SGHRS and CDR2 YFSETQ. CDR3 region: CASSLILAGASSYEQYF. The CDR3 coding sequence is TGCGCCAGCAGCTTGATACTAGCGGGGGCCAGCTCCTACGAGCAGTACTTC.

This clone was recorded once. The chain joins TRBV5-1 to TRBJ2-5, with 7 positions matching TRBD1. The CDR3 sequence is 14 residues long. Germline V gene data show CDR1 as SGHRS and CDR2 as YFSETQ. Trimming at V came to 1 base and at J to 5 bases, leaving 5 bases not matched to a gene. Here the CDR3 reads CASSLTGVGETQYF. CDR3 sequence (DNA): TGCGCCAGCAGCTTGACAGGGGTTGGGGAGACCCAGTACTTC.

This clone was counted only a few times. Here the CDR3 reads CSVDVGTGGTDTQYF. The CDR3 DNA follows: TGCAGCGTTGATGTCGGGACAGGGGGCACAGATACGCAGTATTTT. V usage is TRBV29-1 and J usage is TRBJ2-3; TRBD1 agrees at 10 bases. CDR3 size: 15 residues. With 3 bases clipped from V and 1 base from J, the junction kept 4 bases outside the gene matches. Germline CDR1 and CDR2: SQVTM and ANQGSEA.

This chain connects TRBV11-2 to TRBJ1-2; no firm D call. The CDR3 sequence is 13 residues long. Trimming pared 2 bases from V and 2 bases from J, leaving 6 bases between. From germline, CDR1 is SGHAT and CDR2 FQNNGV. This CDR3 reads CASSLSVNYGYTF. CDR3 DNA: TGTGCCAGCAGCTTATCGGTGAACTATGGCTACACCTTC.

This rearrangement joins TRBV30 to TRBJ2-1; TRBD2 agrees at 7 bases. The CDR3 consists of 13 residues. Germline CDR1 GTSNPN, CDR2 SVGIG (reference sequence). Written as DNA, the CDR3 is TGTGCTGGCCGGGGGACTACATGGTTTCAGCAGTTCTTC. Protein product: CAGRGTTWFQQFF.

V and J are TRBV29-1 and TRBJ2-1, with D possibly matching TRBD1 (6 bases). V shed 1 base and J shed 1 base, with 14 bases lying between them. This CDR3 has 16 amino acids. CDR1 is SQVTM, CDR2 ANQGSEA, per germline. The CDR3 reads CSVEAYGQSSYNEQFF. The CDR3 DNA reads TGCAGCGTTGAAGCCTATGGACAGAGTTCCTACAATGAGCAGTTCTTC.

The chain is built from TRBV28 and TRBJ2-1; D remains ambiguous. The V end lost 2 bases, the J end lost 10 bases, and 9 bases lay between the germline ends. There are 12 residues in the CDR3. From germline, CDR1 is MDHEN and CDR2 SYDVKM. The CDR3 region has the DNA TGTGCCAGCAGTTTAGTCGCTAGGGAGCAGTTCTTC. Its protein is CASSLVAREQFF.

The chain has TRBV7-2 and TRBJ1-2; D possibly corresponds to TRBD1 (5 bases). V was pared by 2 bases and J by 6 bases, with 16 bases between. Germline loops: CDR1 SGHTA, CDR2 FQGNSA. This CDR3 has 15 residues. The CDR3: CASSLQLSSRDGYTF. CDR3 sequence (DNA): TGTGCCAGCAGCTTACAACTGTCATCCAGGGATGGCTACACCTTC. The full variable domain, rest sourced from reference TRBV7-2 and TRBJ1-2, is GAGVSQSPSNKVTEKGKDVELRCDPISGHTALYWYRQSLGQGLEFLIYFQGNSAPDKSGLPSDRFSAERTGGSVSTLTIQRTQQEDSAVYLCASSLQLSSRDGYTFGSGTRLTVV.

The genes are TRBV2 and TRBJ2-5, with D possibly matching TRBD2 (5 bases). Germline assignment: CDR1 SNHLY and CDR2 FYNNEI. There are 12 residues in the CDR3. The V gene lost 9 bases and the J gene lost 4 bases, with 12 bases spanning the gap. CDR3 sequence: CASGSAGETQYF. CDR3 in DNA: TGTGCCAGTGGGTCCGCGGGAGAGACCCAGTACTTC.

The chain couples TRBV27 to TRBJ1-6, with a tentative D call TRBD1 (5 bases). V was clipped by 6 bases and J by 7 bases, with 16 bases between them. Germline V CDR1 and CDR2: MNHEY, SMNVEV (reference sequence). The CDR3 runs 15 residues. CDR3: CASRPGGKGNSPLHF. In DNA form, the CDR3 reads TGTGCCAGCAGGCCCGGGGGAAAGGGGAATTCACCCCTCCACTTT.

This rearrangement joins TRBV5-4 to TRBJ1-4, with 8 bases aligning to TRBD1. The V gene end was trimmed by 0 bases and the J gene end by 7 bases; junction bases not matched to a gene: 5. Germline-derived CDR1 and CDR2 are SGHNT and YYREEE (reference sequence). This CDR3 has 15 amino acids. The DNA for the CDR3 is TGTGCCAGCAGCTTGGGGATAGACAGGGGTGAAAAACTGTTTTTT. This translates into CASSLGIDRGEKLFF.

The sample holds a few counts of this clone. The rearrangement links TRBV7-9 to TRBJ2-6; 7 nucleotides align to TRBD2. CDR1 is SEHNR and CDR2 is FQNEAQ in the germline V gene (reference sequence). Germline trimming cut 5 bases from V and 0 bases from J; bases unmatched to any gene: 1. The length of the CDR3 is 15 residues. The CDR3 sequence: CASSGDYSGANVLTF. The CDR3 nucleotides read TGTGCCAGCAGCGGGGACTACTCTGGGGCCAACGTCCTGACTTTC.

This clone was recorded at least ten times. The chain links TRBV25-1 to TRBJ1-1; 9 nucleotides agree with TRBD1. V shed 7 bases, J shed 7 bases, and the junction held 7 bases outside the gene matches. The germline CDR1 and CDR2 sequences are MGHDK and SYGVNS. The CDR3 length is 13 residues. The CDR3 here is CASKNRGLDEAFF. The CDR3 DNA reads TGTGCCAGCAAAAACAGGGGGCTCGATGAAGCTTTCTTT. Using reference TRBV25-1 and TRBJ1-1 for the parts outside the CDR3, the full variable domain is EADIYQTPRYLVIGTGKKITLECSQTMGHDKMYWYQQDPGMELHLIHYSYGVNSTEKGDLSSESTVSRIRTEHFPLTLESARPSHTSQYLCASKNRGLDEAFFGQGTRLTVV.

The J gene is TRBJ1-1, the V gene TRBV28; D not certain. V was cut by 7 bases and J by 6 bases, with 9 bases left in between. The CDR3 has 11 amino acids. Germline lookup yields CDR1 MDHEN and CDR2 SYDVKM. DNA for the CDR3: TGTGCCAGCACCTCGCTCCCTGAAGCTTTCTTT. Protein product: CASTSLPEAFF.

The V call is TRBV7-2, the J call TRBJ1-5, with no clear D. V lost 1 base and J lost 3, with 16 bases in between. The CDR3 consists of 17 residues. Per germline, CDR1 SGHTA and CDR2 FQGNSA. CDR3 in amino acids: CASSLGRRGADNQPQHF. In nucleotides, the CDR3 is TGTGCCAGCAGCTTAGGAAGGCGCGGAGCTGACAATCAGCCCCAGCATTTT.

This clone showed up just a few times. The chain joins TRBV29-1 to TRBJ2-3; 9 nucleotides line up with TRBD2. Germline V CDR1 and CDR2: SQVTM, ANQGSEA. The J segment lost 2 bases and the V segment lost 0 bases, leaving 6 bases of the junction unmatched. CDR3 length: 16 residues. The chain's CDR3 is CSVEDFSGGYTDTQYF. In DNA, the CDR3 is TGCAGCGTTGAAGATTTTAGCGGGGGTTACACAGATACGCAGTATTTT.